The source of this T cell receptor (beta chain) is a study of T cell responses to AZD1222 COVID-19 vaccine (dated by TCRdb to 2020 to 2023). Concerning the study at large: A total of under 250 trial participants underwent TCR sequencing, of whom about 200 had received two doses of AZD1222 and some 25 had received two doses of the MenACWY control vaccine. Trial participants were enrolled by age into subgroups of 18-55, 56-69 and 70-plus years, and around 150, 29 and 61 TCR-sequenced participants, respectively, were included in these subgroups. The study at large found these results: Participants were mostly white British and included more females than males, and it was suggested by the authors that clonal diversity may have been underestimated. Because no samples from the day 14 peak response were available, repertoires could be characterized only after the peak T cell response. CD4 TCRs associated with the vaccine covered the entire spike protein, and the dominant responses were in regions 160-218 and 743-854. In the small 56-69-year group, the increase in depth fell short of significance, most likely because of low power. Spike-specific TCR breadth and depth rose significantly after two AZD1222 doses compared with day 0 and with MenACWY recipients. Conclusions about previously exposed vaccinees are limited because only five to seven AZD1222 recipients were SARS-CoV-2 seropositive at baseline. Reportedly, almost half of the unique spike-specific TCRs recognized epitopes lying outside the regions that are mutated in the B.1.351 and B.1.1.7 variants.

The sample holds one count of this clone. The clone's antigen remains unknown. No clone much larger than this one lies a single base away; base qualities are absent. The time point label of this sample denotes: about 28 days (+/-7) after the second vaccine dose. AZD1222 recipients whose second dose came at about 4 weeks and those whose second dose came at about 12 weeks were combined into one group, since spike-specific TCR depth and breadth did not differ between the two schedules. Samples from vaccinated people were obtained from the UK trials COV001 and COV002, which included a single-blind randomized controlled phase 2/3 trial of AZD1222 (ChAdOx1 nCoV-19) in healthy adults. Trial participant PBMC samples were collected at day 0 and day 28 after the second dose for TCRbeta chain sequencing. V and J are trimmed by 5 bases and 4 bases, and the gene matches miss 10 bases of the junction. For CDR1 and CDR2, the germline V gene lists SNHLY and FYNNEI. The CDR3 covers 15 residues, taking in both the cysteine and the phenylalanine. Only the CDR3 DNA stays, 45 bases, in frame from base 1.

The CDR3 regions of human TCRbeta chains were analyzed by immunosequencing. The published analysis was carried out like this. Repertoire TCRs were matched against a reference library of SARS-CoV-2-specific TCRs generated with the MIRA antigen-specificity platform. Breadth meant the fraction of unique TCRs that were SARS-CoV-2-associated, whereas depth meant the fraction of total T cells that were SARS-CoV-2-associated. Using the MIRA data, every spike-specific TCR was mapped to the spike region that the TCR reacted to and assigned to either a CD4 or a CD8 class. Log10-transformed breadth and depth values were compared by one-way ANOVA with Sidak's multiple comparisons tests. The immuneACCESS repertoire file appears here via TCRdb, limited to in-frame rearrangements. These files lack a portion of the clones; in checked studies, under half of the deficit traces to unresolved V genes, and the cause of the others is not known. The V and J calls and the clone size are those of that table, but D and trimming were determined from the DNA. For this sample there are 120,000 or so clones; 92% appear just once. The ten largest make up around 8% of the sample.

The receptor comes from an adult who received the AZD1222 COVID-19 vaccine. This chain joins TRBV2 to TRBJ1-1, with TRBD1 identical over 7 junction bases. This material consisted of peripheral blood, taken 28 days after the second AZD1222 dose. CDR3 loop: CASSPSTGFGTEAFF. The DNA reads as follows: TGTGCCAGCAGTCCTTCGACAGGGTTTGGCACTGAAGCTTTCTTT.